This TCR beta chain comes out of a study of early T cells in non-severe SARS-CoV-2 infection (dated by TCRdb to about 2021). Looking at the study overall: Because TCR sequencing was done on bulk RNA from unsorted whole blood, the alpha and beta chains could not be paired. What the authors observed across the whole study: VDJdb matching was skewed toward anti-spike CD8 responses and likely underestimated virus-specific expansions by missing private and CD4 specificities.

The method behind the library was 5' RACE. The sequencing machine was a NextSeq 500. Unique molecular identifiers were attached to individual cDNA molecules in the TCR library protocol so that sequencing error and PCR bias could be corrected. Both TCR alpha and beta chains were sequenced, and tight co-correlation was observed between alpha and beta sequence abundances in each sample. The study's own analysis went as follows. V gene, J gene and CDR3 annotation of TCR sequences was performed with Decombinator V4. Expanded TCRs were defined as changing significantly between any two time points under a Poisson model with p below 0.0001. TCR abundances were normalised to the total number of TCRs sequenced in each sample and reported as counts per million. TRAV1-2 paired with TRAJ12, TRAJ20 or TRAJ33 defined MAIT TCRs, while TRAV10 paired with TRAJ18 defined iNKT TCRs. A search of VDJdb, accessed on 1 November 2021, was run for TCRs annotated to CMV, EBV and SARS-CoV-2, with TCRs annotated for multiple antigens excluded. TCRdb itself trimmed the public reads at Q25 with fastp, ran MiXCR and retained productive beta chains. Duplicate CDR3 protein sequences are folded into a single record with the most common DNA and genes. The V and J calls come from TCRdb's annotation, not from the publication. The sample table lists about 55,000 distinct CDR3 sequences, roughly 8.2% of them with a count of one. The ten largest clones take up about 4.2% of the sample.

A case-control design nested within a healthcare worker cohort in London, UK, was used, with weekly nasopharyngeal swab PCR tests and blood sampling performed. Healthcare workers were recruited between 23 and 31 March 2020, during the week of the UK lockdown, and were followed weekly for up to about 16 weeks. This clonotype was observed a few times. The antigen it recognizes is unknown. Within one base of it there is no much larger clone, and no base qualities were kept. Here V drops 8 bases and J drops 5 bases, and the junction holds 22 bases not matched to any gene. As encoded in the germline V gene (reference sequence), CDR1 is LGHDT while CDR2 is YNNKEL. CDR3 length: 19 amino acids, cysteine to phenylalanine. The entry retains the CDR3 DNA only, 57 bases that are in frame from base 1.

The source material was whole blood. This TCR was recovered from an adult who was a healthcare worker with PCR-confirmed SARS-CoV-2 infection or an uninfected control (not recorded which). The V and J genes are TRBV3-1 and TRBJ2-2, with 8 bases in between that match TRBD2. The CDR3 region has the sequence CASWGALEREPAVTGELFF. In nucleotide form, the sequence is TGTGCCAGCTGGGGCGCCCTAGAGCGGGAGCCAGCCGTGACCGGGGAGCTGTTTTTT.